A single sample is the source of the 6 T cell receptor beta chains below, sequenced in a study of T cell changes during pregnancy in multiple sclerosis. Repertoires were generated with immunoSEQ multiplex PCR, while TCRdb's copy carries only in-frame clones and drops some. This table holds tens of thousands of clones, around 90% found once. Sequencing used CD4+ T cells from peripheral blood mononuclear cells, obtained before pregnancy. The receptors derive from a female donor with multiple sclerosis, enrolled in a pregnancy study.

The rearrangement links TRBV18 to TRBJ1-5; tentative D call: TRBD1 (5 bases). The CDR3 length is 16 residues. Between the trimmed V and J ends, which lost 0 bases and 2 bases, there was a span of 11 bases. Germline values: CDR1 KGHSH, CDR2 LQKENI. The CDR3 loop reads CASSPPGRAGNQPQHF. The CDR3 DNA reads TGTGCCAGCTCACCACCCGGCAGGGCGGGCAATCAGCCCCAGCATTTT.

This sequence joins TRBV28 and TRBJ2-7; TRBD1 agrees at 8 bases. This CDR3 is 14 amino acids long. V shed 4 bases, J shed 3 bases, and the junction held 5 bases outside the gene matches. CDR1 and CDR2 (germline): MDHEN, SYDVKM. The CDR3 region is CASSSWTGSYEQYF. Here the CDR3 DNA reads TGTGCCAGCAGTTCCTGGACAGGGAGCTACGAGCAGTACTTC. The full variable domain, in which reference TRBV28 and TRBJ2-7 provide the parts outside the CDR3, is DVKVTQSSRYLVKRTGEKVFLECVQDMDHENMFWYRQDPGLGLRLIYFSYDVKMKEKGDIPEGYSVSREKKERFSLILESASTNQTSMYLCASSSWTGSYEQYFGPGTRLTVT.

The chain couples TRBV28 to TRBJ1-2, with 7 nucleotides matching TRBD1. CDR1 is MDHEN and CDR2 is SYDVKM in the germline V gene. Trimming cost V 7 bases and J 6 bases; bases outside gene matches: 11. This CDR3 has 14 residues. The CDR3: CASIPGTAGDGYTF. The CDR3, as DNA: TGTGCCAGCATTCCCGGGACAGCGGGGGATGGCTACACCTTC.

DNA of the CDR3: TGTGCCAGCAGTGAAGAGTATAATTCACCCCTCCACTTT. Residues: CASSEEYNSPLHF. The chain has TRBV25-1 and TRBJ1-6, with D uncertain. V lost 2 bases to trimming and J lost 4 bases, with 3 bases between them. The CDR3 sequence is 13 residues long. The germline gives CDR1 MGHDK, CDR2 SYGVNS.

CDR3 bases: TGCGCCAGGGACGGGGGACACAATGAGCAGTTCTTC. The encoded protein is CARDGGHNEQFF. J is TRBJ2-1 and V is TRBV4-3; weak D call: TRBD2 (6 bases). The V gene's germline CDR1 is LGHNA and CDR2 YSLEER. This CDR3 has 12 amino acids. Trimming left V 9 bases short and J 5 bases short, with 11 bases between.

The chain recombines TRBV18 with TRBJ1-3; 11 bases line up with TRBD1. Germline-derived CDR1 and CDR2 are KGHSH and LQKENI. This CDR3 region has 16 residues. V lost 3 bases, J lost 4 bases, and 5 bases stayed unmatched. As DNA, the CDR3 is TGTGCCAGCTCACCGACCGGGACAGGGGGAGGAAACACCATATATTTT. Encoded protein: CASSPTGTGGGNTIYF.